The sequence of this T cell receptor beta chain was determined in a study of blood T cell repertoires in COVID-19. Background on the study: From T cells, B-cell-depleted T cells, or PBMCs came the material, which was cDNA or gDNA.

The CDR3 consists of 13 residues. The V and J ends lost 6 bases and 4 bases respectively, with 10 bases between them. Original processing notes: Amplification from reference gene primers served as the basis for estimated nucleated cell counts. Sequenced by immunoSEQ multiplex PCR; TCRdb stores in-frame clones only, minus some. That table supplies the V and J calls and clone size; D and trimming were determined from the DNA. The data show some 670,000 clones, just under 90% seen once. In regard to this clone: Other DNA sequences within the sample encode an identical CDR3.

The chain combines TRBV12-3 or TRBV12-4 with TRBJ2-1; D perhaps matches TRBD1 (6 bases). The sequencing sample was made of peripheral blood. The clonotype comes from a woman aged 18-29 years with acute or convalescent COVID-19. In DNA form, the CDR3 reads TGTGCCAGCAGCCTGGGACAATACAATGAGCAGTTCTTC. Protein sequence: CASSLGQYNEQFF.